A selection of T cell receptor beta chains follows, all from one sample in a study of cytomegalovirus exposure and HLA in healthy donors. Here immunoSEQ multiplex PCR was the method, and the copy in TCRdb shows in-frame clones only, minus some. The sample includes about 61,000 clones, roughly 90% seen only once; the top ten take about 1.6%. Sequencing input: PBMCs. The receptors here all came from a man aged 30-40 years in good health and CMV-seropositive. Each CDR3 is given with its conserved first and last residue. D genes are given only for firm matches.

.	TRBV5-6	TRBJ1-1	CASSLGGRGTEAFF	TGTGCCAGCAGCTTGGGGGGGCGCGGGACTGAAGCTTTCTTT
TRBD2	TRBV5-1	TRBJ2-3	CASSFSKREGIYTQYF	TGCGCCAGCAGCTTTAGCAAGCGGGAGGGTATATATACGCAGTATTTT
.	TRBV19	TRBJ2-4	CASSEKGAKNIQYF	TGTGCCAGTAGTGAGAAGGGAGCTAAAAACATTCAGTACTTC
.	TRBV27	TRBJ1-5	CASSSGMFGNQPQHF	TGTGCCAGCAGTTCAGGGATGTTTGGCAATCAGCCCCAGCATTTT
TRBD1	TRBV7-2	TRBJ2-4	CASSTTPGTASIQYF	TGTGCCAGCAGCACAACCCCGGGGACAGCAAGCATTCAGTACTTC
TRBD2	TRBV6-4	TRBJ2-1	CASSDSRGRTEQFF	TGTGCCAGCAGTGACTCGCGGGGGAGGACTGAGCAGTTCTTC
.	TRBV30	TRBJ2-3	CAWKGALTDTQYF	TGTGCCTGGAAAGGGGCGCTCACAGATACGCAGTATTTT
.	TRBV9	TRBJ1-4	CASSPQRTAYNEKLFF	TGTGCCAGCAGCCCTCAACGGACAGCTTATAATGAAAAACTGTTTTTT
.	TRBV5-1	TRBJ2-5	CASNVVPASQETQYF	TGCGCCAGCAACGTAGTCCCCGCTAGTCAAGAGACCCAGTACTTC
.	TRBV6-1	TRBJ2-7	CASSEAGTDYEQYF	TGTGCCAGCAGTGAGGCGGGGACAGACTACGAGCAGTACTTC
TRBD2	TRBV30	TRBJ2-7	CAWTRLAGGYEQYF	TGTGCCTGGACCAGACTAGCGGGAGGCTACGAGCAGTACTTC
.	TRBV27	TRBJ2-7	CASKVSGRAYEQYF	TGTGCCAGCAAGGTCAGCGGGCGTGCCTACGAGCAGTACTTC
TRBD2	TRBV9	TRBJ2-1	CASSLAGSSYNEQFF	TGTGCCAGCTCGCTAGCGGGCAGCTCCTACAATGAGCAGTTCTTC
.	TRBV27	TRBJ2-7	CASSLSGRSLYEQYF	TGTGCCAGCAGTTTAAGCGGACGGAGCCTCTACGAGCAGTACTTC
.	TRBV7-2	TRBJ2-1	CASSYRGGRAGYNEQFF	TGTGCCAGCAGCTATCGAGGGGGGAGGGCCGGGTACAATGAGCAGTTCTTC
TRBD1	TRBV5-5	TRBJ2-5	CASRMDRTQETQYF	TGTGCCAGCAGAATGGACAGGACACAAGAGACCCAGTACTTC
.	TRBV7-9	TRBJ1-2	CAHGRGEIANYGYTF	TGTGCCCACGGGCGGGGAGAGATCGCTAACTATGGCTACACCTTC
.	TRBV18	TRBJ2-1	CASSFISGASSYNEQFF	TGTGCCAGCTCATTCATTAGCGGAGCAAGCTCCTACAATGAGCAGTTCTTC
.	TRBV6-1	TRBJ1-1	CASSDRATEAFF	TGTGCCAGCAGTGACAGGGCCACTGAAGCTTTCTTT